Listed below are T cell receptor beta chains from one sample, sequenced in a study of T cells in Graves' hyperthyroidism and ophthalmopathy. TCRdb reanalysed the multiplex PCR reads using MiXCR and keeps one entry per CDR3 protein. Here the sample spans over 350,000 distinct CDR3 sequences, roughly an eighth being singletons. Sequencing input: blood. All receptors derive from a man between 50 and 59 years old with Graves' ophthalmopathy. The CDR3 runs from the conserved cysteine through the conserved F or W. The order of the fields is CDR3 protein, CDR3 DNA, J gene, V gene, clone size, CDR3 length, D gene. The D gene is left open where the match is weak. Size tells how often a clone was seen (once, few, many) or the class of an expanded clone, and some rows leave it out.

CSARDLEGIYSYEQYF	TGCAGTGCTAGGGACCTTGAGGGTATCTACTCCTACGAGCAGTACTTC	TRBJ2-7	TRBV20-1	many	16	.
CASSKDRPGGYTF	TGTGCCAGCAGCAAGGACCGGCCGGGCGGCTACACCTTC	TRBJ1-2	TRBV9	few	13	.
CASKVDTQYF	TGTGCCAGCAAGGTAGATACGCAGTATTTT	TRBJ2-3	TRBV2	many	10	.
CASSPAKREGKETQYF	TGTGCCAGCAGCCCCGCGAAGCGGGAGGGGAAAGAGACCCAGTACTTC	TRBJ2-5	TRBV7-9	many	16	TRBD2
CATGLYTDTQYF	TGTGCCACCGGGCTGTACACAGATACGCAGTATTTT	TRBJ2-3	TRBV6-1	.	12	.
CATSREGIMNTEAFF	TGTGCCACCAGCAGAGAGGGGATTATGAACACTGAAGCTTTCTTT	TRBJ1-1	TRBV15	many	15	.
CASSFPGDNNEQLF	TGCGCCAGCAGCTTCCCTGGAGATAACAATGAGCAGCTCTTC	TRBJ2-1	TRBV5-1	.	14	.
CASSFGDTLVEQYF	TGCGCCAGCAGCTTCGGGGACACATTAGTCGAGCAGTACTTC	TRBJ2-7	TRBV5-1	many	14	.
CFPEPSRSYNEQFF	TGCTTCCCCGAACCGAGCAGGTCCTACAATGAGCAGTTCTTC	TRBJ2-1	TRBV20-1	many	14	.
CASSGTSGIRTQYF	TGTGCCAGCAGTGGGACTAGCGGGATCCGGACGCAGTATTTT	TRBJ2-3	TRBV3-1	many	14	TRBD2
CASSYGHYGYTF	TGTGCCAGTAGTTACGGCCACTATGGCTACACCTTC	TRBJ1-2	TRBV19	.	12	.
CASSSSVSSYNEQFF	TGTGCCAGCAGCTCGTCTGTTTCCTCCTACAATGAGCAGTTCTTC	TRBJ2-1	TRBV9	many	15	.
CASSQLREDSDEQYF	TGTGCCAGCAGCCAACTAAGGGAGGACTCCGACGAGCAGTACTTC	TRBJ2-7	TRBV3-1	.	15	.
CSASARFEQYF	TGCAGTGCTTCGGCTCGATTCGAGCAGTACTTC	TRBJ2-7	TRBV20-1	once	11	.